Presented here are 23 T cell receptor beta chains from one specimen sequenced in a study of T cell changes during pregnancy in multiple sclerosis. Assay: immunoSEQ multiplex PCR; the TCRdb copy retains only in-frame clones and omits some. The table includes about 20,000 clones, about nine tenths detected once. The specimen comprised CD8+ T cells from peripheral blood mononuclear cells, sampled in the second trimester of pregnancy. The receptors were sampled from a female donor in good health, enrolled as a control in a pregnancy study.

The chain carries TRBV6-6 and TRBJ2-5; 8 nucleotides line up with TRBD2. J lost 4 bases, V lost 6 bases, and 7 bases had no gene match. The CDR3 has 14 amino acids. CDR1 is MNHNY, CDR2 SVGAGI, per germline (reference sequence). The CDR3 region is CASRTREGPETQYF. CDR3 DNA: TGTGCCAGCAGGACTCGGGAGGGCCCAGAGACCCAGTACTTC.

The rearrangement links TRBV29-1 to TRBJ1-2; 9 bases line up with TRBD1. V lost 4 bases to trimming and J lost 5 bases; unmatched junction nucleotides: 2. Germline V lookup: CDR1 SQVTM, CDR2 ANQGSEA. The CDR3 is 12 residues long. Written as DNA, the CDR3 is TGCAGCGTTGTAGACAGGGGGTATGGCTACACCTTC. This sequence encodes CSVVDRGYGYTF.

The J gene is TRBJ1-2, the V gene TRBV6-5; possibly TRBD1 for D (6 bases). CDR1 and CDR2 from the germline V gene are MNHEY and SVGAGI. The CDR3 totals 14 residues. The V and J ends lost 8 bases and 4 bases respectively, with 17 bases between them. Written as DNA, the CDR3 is TGTGCCAGCGGGGGGCAGGGCGGGGGCTATGGCTACACCTTC. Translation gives CASGGQGGGYGYTF.

The DNA of the CDR3 is TGTGCCAGCAGTTATAACCGGGGCTACGAGCAGTACTTC. Protein: CASSYNRGYEQYF. The genes are TRBV6-5 and TRBJ2-7, with D possibly TRBD2 on 5 matching bases. CDR1 and CDR2 (germline): MNHEY, SVGAGI. This CDR3 is built from 13 residues. V lost 3 bases and J lost 3, with 9 bases in between.

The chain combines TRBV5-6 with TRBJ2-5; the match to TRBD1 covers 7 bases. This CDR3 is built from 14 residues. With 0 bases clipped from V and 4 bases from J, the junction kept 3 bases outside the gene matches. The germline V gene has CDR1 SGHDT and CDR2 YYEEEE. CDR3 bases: TGTGCCAGCAGCTTGGAGACAGGGACAGAGACCCAGTACTTC. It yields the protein CASSLETGTETQYF.

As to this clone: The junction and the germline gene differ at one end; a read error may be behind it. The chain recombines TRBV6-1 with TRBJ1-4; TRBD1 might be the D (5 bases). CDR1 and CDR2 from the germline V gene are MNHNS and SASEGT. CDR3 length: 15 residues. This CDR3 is CASSEVSGTNEELFF. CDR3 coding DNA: TGTGCCAGCAGTGAAGTCTCCGGGACTAATGAAGAACTGTTTTTT.

This CDR3 reads CASSYRAHDRGNTEAFF. CDR3 coding DNA: TGTGCCAGCAGCTACCGGGCCCACGACAGGGGAAACACTGAAGCTTTCTTT. The chain recombines TRBV5-6 with TRBJ1-1, with TRBD1 identical over 8 bases. From germline, CDR1 is SGHDT and CDR2 YYEEEE. V shed 3 bases and J 2 bases; nucleotides not matched to a gene: 12. This CDR3 spans 17 amino acids.

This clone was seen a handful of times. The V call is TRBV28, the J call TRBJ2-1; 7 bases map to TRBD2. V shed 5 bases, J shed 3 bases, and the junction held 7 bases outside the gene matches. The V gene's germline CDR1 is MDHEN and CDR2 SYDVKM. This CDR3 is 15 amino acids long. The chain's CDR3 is CASSPGSGDYNEQFF. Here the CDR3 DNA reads TGTGCCAGCAGTCCGGGGAGCGGGGACTACAATGAGCAGTTCTTC.

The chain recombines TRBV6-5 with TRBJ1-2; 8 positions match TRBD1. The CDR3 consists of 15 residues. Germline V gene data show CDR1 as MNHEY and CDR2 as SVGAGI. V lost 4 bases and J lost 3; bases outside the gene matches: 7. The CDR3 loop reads CASSFPGQGYYGYTF. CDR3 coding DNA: TGTGCCAGCAGTTTCCCCGGACAGGGTTACTATGGCTACACCTTC.

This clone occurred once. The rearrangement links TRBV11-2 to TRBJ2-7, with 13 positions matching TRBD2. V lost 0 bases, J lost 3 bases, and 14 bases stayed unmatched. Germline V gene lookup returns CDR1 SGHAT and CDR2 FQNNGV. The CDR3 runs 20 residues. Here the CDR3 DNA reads TGTGCCAGCAGCTTAGAAGGGACTAGCGGGATTGGGCGGCTTCTCTACGAGCAGTACTTC. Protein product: CASSLEGTSGIGRLLYEQYF.

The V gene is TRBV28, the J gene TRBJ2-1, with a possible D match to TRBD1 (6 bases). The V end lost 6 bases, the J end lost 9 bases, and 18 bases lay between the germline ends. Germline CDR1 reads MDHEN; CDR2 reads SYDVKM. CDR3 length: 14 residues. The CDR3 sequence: CASSLGSWGPEQFF. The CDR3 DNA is TGTGCCAGCAGCTTGGGGTCGTGGGGGCCTGAGCAGTTCTTC.

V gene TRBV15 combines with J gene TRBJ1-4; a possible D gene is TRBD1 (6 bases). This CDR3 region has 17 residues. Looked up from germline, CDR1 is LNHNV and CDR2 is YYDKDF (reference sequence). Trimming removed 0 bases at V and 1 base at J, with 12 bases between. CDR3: CATSREGAGGTNEKLFF. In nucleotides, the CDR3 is TGTGCCACCAGCAGAGAGGGGGCGGGGGGAACTAATGAAAAACTGTTTTTT.

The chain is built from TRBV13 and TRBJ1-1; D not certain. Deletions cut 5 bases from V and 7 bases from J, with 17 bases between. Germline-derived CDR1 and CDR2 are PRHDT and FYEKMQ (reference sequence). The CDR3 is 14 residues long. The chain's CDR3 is CASSPQAEQYEAFF. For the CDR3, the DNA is TGTGCCAGCAGCCCTCAGGCAGAACAGTATGAAGCTTTCTTT. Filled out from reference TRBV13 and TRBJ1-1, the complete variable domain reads AAGVIQSPRHLIKEKRETATLKCYPIPRHDTVYWYQQGPGQDPQFLISFYEKMQSDKGSIPDRFSAQQFSDYHSELNMSSLELGDSALYFCASSPQAEQYEAFFGQGTRLTVV.

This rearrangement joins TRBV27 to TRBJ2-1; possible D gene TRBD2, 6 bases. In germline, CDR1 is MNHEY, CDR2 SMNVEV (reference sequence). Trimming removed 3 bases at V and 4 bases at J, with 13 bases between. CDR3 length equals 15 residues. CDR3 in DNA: TGTGCCAGCAGTTTGGGGGGTTTCCCATACAATGAGCAGTTCTTC. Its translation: CASSLGGFPYNEQFF.

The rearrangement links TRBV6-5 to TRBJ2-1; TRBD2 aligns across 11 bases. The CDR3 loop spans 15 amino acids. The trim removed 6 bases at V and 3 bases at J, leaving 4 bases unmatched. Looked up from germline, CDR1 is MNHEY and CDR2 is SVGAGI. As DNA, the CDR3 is TGTGCCAGCAGCCTAGCGGGAGGAAACTACAATGAGCAGTTCTTC. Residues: CASSLAGGNYNEQFF.

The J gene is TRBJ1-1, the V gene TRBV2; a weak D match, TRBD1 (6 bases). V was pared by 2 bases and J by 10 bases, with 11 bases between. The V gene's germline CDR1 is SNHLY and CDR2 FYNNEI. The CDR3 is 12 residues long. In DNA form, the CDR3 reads TGTGCCAGCAGTGAAAGGGGGGGGGTAGCTTTCTTT. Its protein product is CASSERGGVAFF.

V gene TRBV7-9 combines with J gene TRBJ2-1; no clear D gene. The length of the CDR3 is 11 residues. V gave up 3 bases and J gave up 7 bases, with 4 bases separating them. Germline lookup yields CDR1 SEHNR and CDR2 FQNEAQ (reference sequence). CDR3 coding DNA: TGTGCCAGCAGCTTCGTAAATGAGCAGTTCTTC. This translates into CASSFVNEQFF. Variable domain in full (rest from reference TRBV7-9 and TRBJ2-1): DTGVSQNPRHKITKRGQNVTFRCDPISEHNRLYWYRQTLGQGPEFLTYFQNEAQLEKSRLLSDRFSAERPKGSFSTLEIQRTEQGDSAMYLCASSFVNEQFFGPGTRLTVL.

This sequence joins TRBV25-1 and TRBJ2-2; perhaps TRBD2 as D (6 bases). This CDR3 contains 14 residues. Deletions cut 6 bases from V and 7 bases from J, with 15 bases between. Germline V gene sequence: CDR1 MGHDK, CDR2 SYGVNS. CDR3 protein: CASSFRAGHGELFF. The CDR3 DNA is TGTGCCAGCAGCTTTAGGGCGGGGCACGGGGAGCTGTTTTTT.

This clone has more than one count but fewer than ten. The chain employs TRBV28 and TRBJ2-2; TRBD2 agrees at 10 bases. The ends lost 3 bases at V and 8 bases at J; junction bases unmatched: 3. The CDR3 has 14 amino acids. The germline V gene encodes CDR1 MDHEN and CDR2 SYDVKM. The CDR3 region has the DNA TGTGCCAGCAGTTTTACTAGCGGGACTGGGGAGCTGTTTTTT. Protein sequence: CASSFTSGTGELFF. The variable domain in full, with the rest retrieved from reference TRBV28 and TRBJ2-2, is DVKVTQSSRYLVKRTGEKVFLECVQDMDHENMFWYRQDPGLGLRLIYFSYDVKMKEKGDIPEGYSVSREKKERFSLILESASTNQTSMYLCASSFTSGTGELFFGEGSRLTVL.

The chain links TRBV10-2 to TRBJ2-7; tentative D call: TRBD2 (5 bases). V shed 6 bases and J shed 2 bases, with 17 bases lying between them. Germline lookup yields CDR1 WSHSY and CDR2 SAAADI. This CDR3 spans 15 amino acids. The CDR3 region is CASSPGISKTYEQYF. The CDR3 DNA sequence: TGCGCCAGCAGCCCCGGGATTTCAAAAACCTACGAGCAGTACTTC.

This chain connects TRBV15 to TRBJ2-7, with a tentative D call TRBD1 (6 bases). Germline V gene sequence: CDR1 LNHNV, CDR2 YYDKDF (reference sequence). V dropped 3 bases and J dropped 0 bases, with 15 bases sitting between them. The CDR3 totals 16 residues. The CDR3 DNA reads TGTGCCACCAGCAGGGAATATGGGACAACCTCCTACGAGCAGTACTTC. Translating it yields CATSREYGTTSYEQYF.

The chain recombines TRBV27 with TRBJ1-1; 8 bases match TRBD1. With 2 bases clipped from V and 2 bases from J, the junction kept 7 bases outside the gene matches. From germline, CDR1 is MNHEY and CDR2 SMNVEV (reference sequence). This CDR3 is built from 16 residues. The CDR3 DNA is TGTGCCAGCAGTTTAAGCGTTGACAGGGGAAACACTGAAGCTTTCTTT. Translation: CASSLSVDRGNTEAFF.

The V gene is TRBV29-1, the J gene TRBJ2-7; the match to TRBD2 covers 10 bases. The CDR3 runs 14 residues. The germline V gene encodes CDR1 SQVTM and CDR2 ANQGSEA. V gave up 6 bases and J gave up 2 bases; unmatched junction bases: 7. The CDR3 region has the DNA TGCAGCGTCGCCAGCGGGAGGGCTCCCTACGAGCAGTACTTC. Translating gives CSVASGRAPYEQYF.